This entry features one TCR beta chain sequence. The table came from immunoSEQ multiplex PCR; TCRdb's copy has only in-frame clones and leaves some out. The sample yields 85,000 to 90,000 clones, 75% to 90% seen once. The data belong to a study of blood T cell repertoires in COVID-19. V was cut by 0 bases and J by 8 bases, with 7 bases left in between. The CDR3 is made up of 12 amino acids. Germline CDR1 reads LGHDT; CDR2 reads YNNKEL (reference sequence). This chain connects TRBV3-1 (or the pseudogene TRBV3-2) to TRBJ1-2; the D is unclear. The receptor's source is a woman aged 80 or older with active COVID-19. The sample was peripheral blood. The CDR3 reads CASSQDSSGYTF. The CDR3 coding sequence is TGTGCCAGCAGCCAAGACAGTTCCGGCTACACCTTC.